This T cell receptor beta chain was documented in a study of blood T cell repertoires in COVID-19. Germline CDR1 reads SGHRS; CDR2 reads YFSETQ. V lost 0 bases, J lost 6 bases, and 3 bases stayed unmatched. The CDR3 runs 14 residues. Data came from immunoSEQ multiplex PCR; TCRdb stores just in-frame clones and leaves some out. The sample holds 200,000 to 250,000 clones, over 75% seen once. This chain joins TRBV5-1 and TRBJ2-3; TRBD1 matches 8 bases. Sequences were obtained from peripheral blood. This TCR came from a man aged 30-40 years who had recovered from COVID-19. Here the CDR3 reads CASSLGRGRDTQYF. The CDR3 coding sequence is TGCGCCAGCAGCTTGGGCAGGGGGCGGGATACGCAGTATTTT.